The entry below gives a single T cell receptor beta chain sequence along with its context. Its antigen is not identified. The genomic DNA of each subset was split evenly across several immunoSEQ plates. Profiling relied on immunoSEQ multiplex PCR, and the TCRdb table lists in-frame clones only, not all of them. The sample contains around 940,000 clones, 76% of which appear only once. This record comes from a study of shared clonotypes between healthy human individuals. Study details: CD4 naive cells filled three plates per donor, CD4 memory three, CD8 naive two and CD8 memory one. Study-level findings and limits: Sharing across a handful of donors was seen in 4% to 6.5% of naive CD4 clonotypes. Non-shared clonotypes had lower generation probabilities than those shared by all four donors.

The CDR3 consists of 13 residues. Deletions cut 0 bases from V and 4 bases from J, with 7 bases between. CDR1 and CDR2 (germline): SGHRS, YFSETQ. This rearrangement joins TRBV5-1 to TRBJ1-1, with D uncertain. Sequenced: memory CD4+ T cells sorted from blood. Specified subset: CD45RA-negative fraction. The receptor was derived from a man aged 18 to 29 in good health. CDR3 loop: CASSLEEFTEAFF. For the CDR3, the DNA is TGCGCCAGCAGCTTGGAAGAGTTCACTGAAGCTTTCTTT.